These 9 T cell receptor beta chains came from one sample sequenced in a study of identifying expanded T cells in peripheral blood (dated by TCRdb to about 2019). Library method: the immunoSEQ multiplex PCR assay. TCRdb carries this immuneACCESS record with in-frame sequences only. Its versions omit some clonotypes, under half of them owing to an unresolved V gene in the studies checked, with the rest unexplained. The sample contains 45,000 to 75,000 clones, about 85% of them found a single time. Clones ranked in the top ten supply more than 15% of the sample. Material for sequencing was blood. The origin of the receptors is a person aged 18 to 69 in good health.

This chain connects TRBV5-6 to TRBJ2-6; D assignment may be TRBD1 or TRBD2 (6 bases each). Trimming pared 3 bases from V and 4 bases from J, leaving 14 bases between. The CDR3 has 16 amino acids. Germline V gene data show CDR1 as SGHDT and CDR2 as YYEEEE. The CDR3 loop is CASSSTGAGGANVLTF. CDR3 sequence (DNA): TGTGCCAGCAGCTCAACGGGGGCGGGAGGGGCCAACGTCCTGACTTTC.

The CDR3 bases are TGTGCCAGCAGCTTATCAGACGGTCCCACAGATACGCAGTATTTT. This sequence encodes CASSLSDGPTDTQYF. J is TRBJ2-3 and V is TRBV7-6, with D hard to call. Trimming shortened V by 2 bases and J by 2 bases, and 11 bases separated the two germline ends. Germline V gene lookup returns CDR1 SGHVS and CDR2 FNYEAQ. The CDR3 runs 15 residues.

The gene calls are TRBV7-3 and TRBJ2-1; weak D call: TRBD2 (5 bases). This CDR3 has 14 residues. Germline CDR1 is SGHTA and CDR2 is FQGTGA. Trimming left V 0 bases short and J 6 bases short, with 9 bases between. DNA for the CDR3: TGTGCCAGCAGCTTAACGCCTCGGGGCAATGAGCAGTTCTTC. Its translation: CASSLTPRGNEQFF.

This chain links TRBV30 with TRBJ1-1; D gene uncertain. The CDR3 length is 12 residues. CDR1 is GTSNPN and CDR2 is SVGIG in the germline V gene (reference sequence). The CDR3 DNA sequence: TGTGCGCTTGGACTTTTGAACACTGAAGCTTTCTTT. This gives the protein CALGLLNTEAFF.

J is TRBJ1-2 and V is TRBV6-1; D might be TRBD1 (6 bases). With 2 bases removed from V and 4 bases from J, the gap between germline ends came to 11 bases. This CDR3 comprises 14 residues. The germline V gene encodes CDR1 MNHNS and CDR2 SASEGT. The CDR3 region is CASSETGQVYGYTF. Written as DNA, the CDR3 is TGTGCCAGCAGTGAAACAGGGCAGGTCTATGGCTACACCTTC.

This chain joins TRBV5-1 and TRBJ2-7; unclear D gene. CDR1 is SGHRS, CDR2 YFSETQ, per germline. CDR3 length: 14 residues. V was clipped by 0 bases and J by 2 bases, with 9 bases between them. The CDR3 sequence is CASSLGPAAYEQYF. CDR3 in DNA: TGCGCCAGCAGCTTGGGACCCGCGGCCTACGAGCAGTACTTC.

The chain couples TRBV6-5 to TRBJ1-3; D remains ambiguous. The CDR3 runs to 14 residues. The V gene's germline CDR1 is MNHEY and CDR2 SVGAGI. The V gene lost 4 bases and the J gene lost 0 bases, with 7 bases spanning the gap. The CDR3 reads CASSLTVSGNTIYF. The CDR3 nucleotides read TGTGCCAGCAGTTTGACGGTCTCTGGAAACACCATATATTTT.

This chain links TRBV7-2 with TRBJ2-1, with D hard to call. The CDR3 spans 15 residues. Trimming stripped 1 base from V and 8 bases from J, with 15 bases between. CDR1 and CDR2 from the germline V gene are SGHTA and FQGNSA. In DNA, the CDR3 is TGTGCCAGCAGCTTAGGGCGCTTCGTCGGTGATGAGCAGTTCTTC. This translates into CASSLGRFVGDEQFF.

The chain links TRBV10-2 to TRBJ1-1; TRBD1 is a possible D gene (6 bases). The V and J ends lost 4 bases and 7 bases respectively, with 13 bases between them. Germline V gene lookup returns CDR1 WSHSY and CDR2 SAAADI. There are 13 residues in the CDR3. The CDR3: CASSGGGLDEAFF. CDR3 nucleotide sequence: TGCGCCAGCAGTGGCGGGGGCTTGGATGAAGCTTTCTTT.